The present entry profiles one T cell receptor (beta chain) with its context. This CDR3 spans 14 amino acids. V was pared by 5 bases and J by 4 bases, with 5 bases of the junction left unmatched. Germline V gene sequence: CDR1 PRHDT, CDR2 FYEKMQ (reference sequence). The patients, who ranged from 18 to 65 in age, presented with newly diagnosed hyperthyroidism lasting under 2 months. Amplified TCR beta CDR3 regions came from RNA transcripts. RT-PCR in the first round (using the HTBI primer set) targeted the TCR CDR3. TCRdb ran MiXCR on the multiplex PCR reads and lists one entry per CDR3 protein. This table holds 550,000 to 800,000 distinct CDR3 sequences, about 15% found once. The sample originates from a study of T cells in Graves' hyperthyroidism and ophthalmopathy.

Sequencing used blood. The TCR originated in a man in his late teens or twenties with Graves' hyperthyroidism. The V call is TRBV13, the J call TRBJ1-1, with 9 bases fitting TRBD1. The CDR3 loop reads CASSPQGAITEAFF. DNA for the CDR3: TGTGCCAGCAGCCCACAGGGGGCAATCACTGAAGCTTTCTTT.